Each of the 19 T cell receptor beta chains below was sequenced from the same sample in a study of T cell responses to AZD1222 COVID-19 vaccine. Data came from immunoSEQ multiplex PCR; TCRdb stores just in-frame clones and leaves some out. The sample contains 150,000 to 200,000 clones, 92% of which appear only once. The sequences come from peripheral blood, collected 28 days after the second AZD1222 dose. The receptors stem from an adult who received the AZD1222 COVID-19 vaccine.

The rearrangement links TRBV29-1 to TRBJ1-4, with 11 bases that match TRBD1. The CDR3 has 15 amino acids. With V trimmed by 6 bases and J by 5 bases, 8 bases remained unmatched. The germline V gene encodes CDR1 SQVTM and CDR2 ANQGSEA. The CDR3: CSVSRTGGWNEKLFF. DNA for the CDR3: TGCAGCGTGAGTAGGACAGGGGGCTGGAATGAAAAACTGTTTTTT.

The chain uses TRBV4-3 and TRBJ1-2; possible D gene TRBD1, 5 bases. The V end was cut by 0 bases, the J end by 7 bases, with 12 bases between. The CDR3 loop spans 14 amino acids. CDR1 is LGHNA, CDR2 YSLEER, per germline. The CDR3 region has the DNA TGCGCCAGCAGCCAAGAAAGACAGTCGGGTGGCTACACCTTC. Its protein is CASSQERQSGGYTF.

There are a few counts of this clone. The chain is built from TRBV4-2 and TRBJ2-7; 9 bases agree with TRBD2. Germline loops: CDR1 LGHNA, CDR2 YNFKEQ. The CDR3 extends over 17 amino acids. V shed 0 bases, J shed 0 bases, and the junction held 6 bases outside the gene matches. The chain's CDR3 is CASSQEGAGGPSYEQYF. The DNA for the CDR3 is TGTGCCAGCAGCCAAGAGGGGGCGGGAGGGCCCTCCTACGAGCAGTACTTC.

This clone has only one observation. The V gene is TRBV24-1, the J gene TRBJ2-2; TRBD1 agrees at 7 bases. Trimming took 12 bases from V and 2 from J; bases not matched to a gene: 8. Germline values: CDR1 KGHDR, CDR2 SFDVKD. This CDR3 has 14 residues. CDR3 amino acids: CAVNRGLNTGELFF. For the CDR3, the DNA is TGTGCCGTTAACAGGGGCCTCAACACCGGGGAGCTGTTTTTT.

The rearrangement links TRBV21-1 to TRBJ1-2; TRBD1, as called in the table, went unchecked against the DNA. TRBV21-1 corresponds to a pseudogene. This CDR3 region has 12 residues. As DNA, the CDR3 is TGTGCCAAAAAACAGGGGTTTGGCGGCTACACCTTC. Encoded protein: CAKKQGFGGYTF.

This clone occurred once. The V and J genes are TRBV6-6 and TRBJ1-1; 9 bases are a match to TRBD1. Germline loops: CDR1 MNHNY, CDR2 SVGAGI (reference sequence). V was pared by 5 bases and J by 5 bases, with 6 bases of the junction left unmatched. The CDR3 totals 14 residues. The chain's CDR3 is CASSLQGARTEAFF. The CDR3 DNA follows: TGTGCCAGCAGTCTACAGGGGGCTAGGACTGAAGCTTTCTTT.

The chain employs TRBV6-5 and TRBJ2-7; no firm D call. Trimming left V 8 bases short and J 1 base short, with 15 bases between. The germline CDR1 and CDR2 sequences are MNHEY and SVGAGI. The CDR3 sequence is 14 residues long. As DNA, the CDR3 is TGTGCCAGCTTTAGCCCCAGCTCATCCTACGAGCAGTACTTC. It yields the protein CASFSPSSSYEQYF.

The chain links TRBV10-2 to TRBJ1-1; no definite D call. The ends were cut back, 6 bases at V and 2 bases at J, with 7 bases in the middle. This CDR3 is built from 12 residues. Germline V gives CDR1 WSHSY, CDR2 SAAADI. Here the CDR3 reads CASRDSNTEAFF. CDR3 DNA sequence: TGCGCCAGCAGGGACTCAAACACTGAAGCTTTCTTT.

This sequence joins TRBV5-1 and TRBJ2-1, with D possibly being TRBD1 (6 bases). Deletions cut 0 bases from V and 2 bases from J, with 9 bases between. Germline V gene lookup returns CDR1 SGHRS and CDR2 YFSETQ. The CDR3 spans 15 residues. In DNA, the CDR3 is TGCGCCAGCAGCTTGGGACAGGTGGCCTACAATGAGCAGTTCTTC. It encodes CASSLGQVAYNEQFF.

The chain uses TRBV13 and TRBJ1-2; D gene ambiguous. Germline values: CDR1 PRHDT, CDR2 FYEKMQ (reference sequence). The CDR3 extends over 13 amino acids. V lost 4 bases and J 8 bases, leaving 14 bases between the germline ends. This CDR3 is CASSSTGLGGYTF. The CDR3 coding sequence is TGTGCCAGCAGCTCGACTGGCCTCGGCGGCTACACCTTC.

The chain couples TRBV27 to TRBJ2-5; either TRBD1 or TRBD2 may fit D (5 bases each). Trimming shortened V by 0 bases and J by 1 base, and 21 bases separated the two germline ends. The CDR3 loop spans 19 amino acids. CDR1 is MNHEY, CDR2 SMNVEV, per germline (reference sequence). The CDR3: CASSLSVPGSMRGQETQYF. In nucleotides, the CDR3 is TGTGCCAGCAGTTTATCGGTGCCAGGGAGTATGAGGGGCCAAGAGACCCAGTACTTC.

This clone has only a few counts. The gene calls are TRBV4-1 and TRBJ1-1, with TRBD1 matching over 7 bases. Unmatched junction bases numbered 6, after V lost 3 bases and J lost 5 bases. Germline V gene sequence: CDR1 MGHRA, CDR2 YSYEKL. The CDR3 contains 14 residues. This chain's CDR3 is CASSQPRGRTEAFF. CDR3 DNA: TGCGCCAGCAGCCAGCCGAGGGGGCGGACTGAAGCTTTCTTT.

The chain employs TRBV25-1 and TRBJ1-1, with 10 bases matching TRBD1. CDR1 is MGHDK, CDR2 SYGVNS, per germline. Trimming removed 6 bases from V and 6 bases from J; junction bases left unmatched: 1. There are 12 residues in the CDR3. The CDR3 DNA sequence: TGTGCCAGCAGCGGGACAGGGGCTGAAGCTTTCTTT. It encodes CASSGTGAEAFF. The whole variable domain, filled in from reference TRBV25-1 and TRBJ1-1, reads EADIYQTPRYLVIGTGKKITLECSQTMGHDKMYWYQQDPGMELHLIHYSYGVNSTEKGDLSSESTVSRIRTEHFPLTLESARPSHTSQYLCASSGTGAEAFFGQGTRLTVV.

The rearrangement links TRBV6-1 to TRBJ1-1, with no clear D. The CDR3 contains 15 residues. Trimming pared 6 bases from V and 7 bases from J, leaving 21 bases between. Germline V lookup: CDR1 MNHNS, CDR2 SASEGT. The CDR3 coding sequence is TGTGCCAGCAGGGACGGGTCGGGGATGGAGGTTGAAGCTTTCTTT. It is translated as CASRDGSGMEVEAFF.

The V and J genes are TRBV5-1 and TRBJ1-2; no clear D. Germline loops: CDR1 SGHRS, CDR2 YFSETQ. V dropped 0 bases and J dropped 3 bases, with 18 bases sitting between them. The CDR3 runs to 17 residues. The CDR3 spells CASSLAANRREDYGYTF. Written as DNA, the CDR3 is TGCGCCAGCAGCTTGGCGGCCAACAGAAGGGAGGACTATGGCTACACCTTC.

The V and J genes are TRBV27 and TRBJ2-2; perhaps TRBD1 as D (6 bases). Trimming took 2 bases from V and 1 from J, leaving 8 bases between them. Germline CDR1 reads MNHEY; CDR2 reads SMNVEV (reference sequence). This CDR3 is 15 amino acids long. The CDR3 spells CASSLQQGNTGELFF. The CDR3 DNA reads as TGTGCCAGCAGTTTACAACAGGGGAACACCGGGGAGCTGTTTTTT.

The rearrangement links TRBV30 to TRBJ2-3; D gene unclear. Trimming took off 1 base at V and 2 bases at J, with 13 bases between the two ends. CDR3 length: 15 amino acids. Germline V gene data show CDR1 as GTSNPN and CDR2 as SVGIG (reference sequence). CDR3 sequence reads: CAWSGVSPITDTQYF. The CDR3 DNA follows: TGTGCCTGGAGTGGGGTTAGCCCGATCACAGATACGCAGTATTTT. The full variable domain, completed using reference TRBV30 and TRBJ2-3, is SQTIHQWPATLVQPVGSPLSLECTVEGTSNPNLYWYRQAAGRGLQLLFYSVGIGQISSEVPQNLSASRPQDRQFILSSKKLLLSDSGFYLCAWSGVSPITDTQYFGPGTRLTVL.

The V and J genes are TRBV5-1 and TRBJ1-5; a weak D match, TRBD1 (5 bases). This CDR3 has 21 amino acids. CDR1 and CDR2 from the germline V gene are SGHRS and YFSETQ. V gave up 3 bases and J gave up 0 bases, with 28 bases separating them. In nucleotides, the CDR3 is TGCGCCAGCAGCTCAAACGCCATTTGGAAAATAGGGGCTTATAGCAATCAGCCCCAGCATTTT. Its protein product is CASSSNAIWKIGAYSNQPQHF.

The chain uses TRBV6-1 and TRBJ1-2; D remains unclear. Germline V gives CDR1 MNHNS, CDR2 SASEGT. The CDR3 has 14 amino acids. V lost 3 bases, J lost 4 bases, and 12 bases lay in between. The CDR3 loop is CASSEYQSGYGYTF. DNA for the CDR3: TGTGCCAGCAGTGAGTACCAGAGTGGCTATGGCTACACCTTC.